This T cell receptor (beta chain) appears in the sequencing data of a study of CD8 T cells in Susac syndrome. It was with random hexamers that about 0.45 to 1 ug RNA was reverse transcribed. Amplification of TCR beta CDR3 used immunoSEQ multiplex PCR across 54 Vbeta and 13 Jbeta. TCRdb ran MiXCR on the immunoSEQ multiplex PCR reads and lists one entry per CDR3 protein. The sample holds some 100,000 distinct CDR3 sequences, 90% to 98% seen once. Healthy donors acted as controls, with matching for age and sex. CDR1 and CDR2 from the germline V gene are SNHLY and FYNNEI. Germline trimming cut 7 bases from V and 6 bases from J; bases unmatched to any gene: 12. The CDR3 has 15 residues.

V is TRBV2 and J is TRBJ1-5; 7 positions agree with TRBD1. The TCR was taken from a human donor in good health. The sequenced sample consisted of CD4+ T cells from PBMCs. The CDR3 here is CASKEDRPSGQPQHF. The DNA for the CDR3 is TGTGCCAGCAAGGAGGACAGGCCAAGTGGTCAGCCCCAGCATTTT.